Listed here are 19 T cell receptor beta chains from one sample, sequenced in a study of T cell responses to AZD1222 COVID-19 vaccine (dated by TCRdb to the early 2020s). The time point label, as the study defines it: baseline before first vaccination. Receptor libraries were prepared by the immunoSEQ multiplex PCR assay. What TCRdb holds here is the immuneACCESS table cut down to in-frame rearrangements. Part of the clones is not present; checked against another copy, under half of the missing clones reflect an unresolved V gene, and the others are unexplained. This sample has about 160,000 clones in its table, and over 80% of those were observed once. Jointly, the top ten make up 1.5% to 2% of the sample. Sample: peripheral blood, taken on day 0 of AZD1222 vaccination. All receptors derive from an adult in good health.

CDR3 coding DNA: TGTGCCAGCAGTCTAGGAACGGACAGGCACTCCTACGAGCAGTACTTC. Its translation: CASSLGTDRHSYEQYF. The V and J genes are TRBV5-8 and TRBJ2-7; 7 bases are shared with TRBD1. Per the germline V gene, CDR1 is SGHTS and CDR2 is YDEGEE. After removal of 5 bases from V and 0 bases from J, the junction contained 11 bases not matched to a gene. This CDR3 contains 16 residues.

The rearrangement links TRBV28 to TRBJ2-7, with D uncertain. V was pared by 3 bases and J by 6 bases, with 18 bases between. The CDR3 covers 15 residues. The germline V gene has CDR1 MDHEN and CDR2 SYDVKM. CDR3 nucleotide sequence: TGTGCCAGCAGTTTCTCGGATTACAAAGTTGGCGAGCAGTACTTC. Amino acid sequence: CASSFSDYKVGEQYF. The variable domain in full, completed from reference TRBV28 and TRBJ2-7, reads DVKVTQSSRYLVKRTGEKVFLECVQDMDHENMFWYRQDPGLGLRLIYFSYDVKMKEKGDIPEGYSVSREKKERFSLILESASTNQTSMYLCASSFSDYKVGEQYFGPGTRLTVT.

The J gene is TRBJ1-6, the V gene TRBV5-1; TRBD1 might be the D (6 bases). Germline CDR1 and CDR2: SGHRS and YFSETQ. Deletions cut 4 bases from V and 5 bases from J, with 13 bases between. The CDR3 is 15 residues long. DNA of the CDR3: TGCGCCAGCAGCGCAGGGGTCCAGAATAATTCACCCCTCCACTTT. Its translation is CASSAGVQNNSPLHF.

The chain joins TRBV10-3 to TRBJ1-1; D uncertain. With 8 bases removed from V and 2 bases from J, the gap between germline ends came to 6 bases. The germline gives CDR1 ENHRY, CDR2 SYGVKD. This CDR3 is 11 amino acids long. The CDR3 DNA follows: TGTGCCATCGGTAGCAACACTGAAGCTTTCTTT. Its translation: CAIGSNTEAFF.

This chain joins TRBV5-4 and TRBJ2-7; no clear D gene. The CDR3 extends over 13 amino acids. Looked up from germline, CDR1 is SGHNT and CDR2 is YYREEE (reference sequence). V was clipped by 2 bases and J by 3 bases, with 9 bases between them. CDR3 amino acids: CASSLGPNYEQYF. The CDR3 bases are TGTGCCAGCAGCTTAGGGCCGAACTACGAGCAGTACTTC. Variable domain in full (rest from reference TRBV5-4 and TRBJ2-7): ETGVTQSPTHLIKTRGQQVTLRCSSQSGHNTVSWYQQALGQGPQFIFQYYREEENGRGNFPPRFSGLQFPNYSSELNVNALELDDSALYLCASSLGPNYEQYFGPGTRLTVT.

The chain links TRBV30 to TRBJ1-5; 9 bases are shared with TRBD1. V dropped 0 bases and J dropped 6; count of bases not matched to a gene: 9. The CDR3 covers 16 residues. The germline CDR1 and CDR2 sequences are GTSNPN and SVGIG (reference sequence). CDR3 nucleotides: TGTGCCTGGAGTGTACGGGGACAGGGAATAGCTCAGCCCCAGCATTTT. This encodes CAWSVRGQGIAQPQHF.

The chain joins TRBV27 to TRBJ1-1; D unclear. Per germline, CDR1 MNHEY and CDR2 SMNVEV (reference sequence). V was shortened by 5 bases and J by 4 bases, with 5 bases between the two germline ends. The CDR3 covers 11 residues. The CDR3 reads CASSVGTEAFF. In DNA, the CDR3 is TGTGCCAGCAGTGTTGGCACTGAAGCTTTCTTT.

The V and J genes are TRBV7-8 and TRBJ2-1; 9 bases line up with TRBD2. The CDR3 is made up of 16 amino acids. With V trimmed by 3 bases and J by 8 bases, 11 bases remained unmatched. The germline V gene encodes CDR1 SGHVS and CDR2 FQNEAQ. Here the CDR3 DNA reads TGTGCCAGCAGCTTTCGGCCTAGCGGGGTTCGAGATGAGCAGTTCTTC. Translating gives CASSFRPSGVRDEQFF.

The CDR3 DNA is TGTGCCAGTAGTATAGACTCGGGACAGGGGTACGAGCAGTACTTC. Translating it yields CASSIDSGQGYEQYF. The J gene is TRBJ2-7, the V gene TRBV19; 10 bases fit TRBD1. Germline values: CDR1 LNHDA, CDR2 SQIVND (reference sequence). There are 15 residues in the CDR3. The ends lost 0 bases at V and 4 bases at J; junction bases unmatched: 3.

This chain joins TRBV29-1 and TRBJ2-1; 9 bases align to TRBD2. The germline gives CDR1 SQVTM, CDR2 ANQGSEA. After removal of 7 bases from V and 6 bases from J, the junction contained 10 bases not matched to a gene. This CDR3 comprises 14 residues. CDR3 sequence: CSASGSGRTNEQFF. In nucleotides, the CDR3 is TGCAGCGCCTCAGGGAGCGGGAGGACCAATGAGCAGTTCTTC.

The chain combines TRBV10-3 with TRBJ2-3; 10 bases agree with TRBD2. After removal of 3 bases from V and 10 bases from J, the junction contained 4 bases not matched to a gene. Germline CDR1 reads ENHRY; CDR2 reads SYGVKD. This CDR3 has 13 residues. As DNA, the CDR3 is TGTGCCATCAGTGACGGACTAGCGGTGTCGCAGTATTTT. This encodes CAISDGLAVSQYF.

This chain joins TRBV6-1 and TRBJ2-5; D is uncertain. The V gene's germline CDR1 is MNHNS and CDR2 SASEGT. V was cut by 2 bases and J by 1 base, with 8 bases left in between. CDR3 length: 14 residues. This CDR3 is CASSEITVQETQYF. The CDR3 DNA follows: TGTGCCAGCAGTGAAATAACAGTCCAAGAGACCCAGTACTTC.

The V and J genes are TRBV7-8 and TRBJ1-1; D perhaps matches TRBD1 (5 bases). In germline, CDR1 is SGHVS, CDR2 FQNEAQ. The CDR3 covers 13 residues. V was pared by 5 bases and J by 12 bases, with 19 bases between. The CDR3 region is CASSPIRAGGTFF. CDR3 nucleotides: TGTGCCAGCAGCCCAATAAGAGCGGGGGGAACTTTCTTT. Using reference TRBV7-8 and TRBJ1-1 for the parts outside the CDR3, the full variable domain is GAGVSQSPRYKVAKRGQDVALRCDPISGHVSLFWYQQALGQGPEFLTYFQNEAQLDKSGLPSDRFFAERPEGSVSTLKIQRTQQEDSAVYLCASSPIRAGGTFFGQGTRLTVV.

The genes are TRBV30 and TRBJ2-5, with 10 bases aligning to TRBD2. From germline, CDR1 is GTSNPN and CDR2 SVGIG (reference sequence). The CDR3 spans 17 residues. The trim removed 3 bases at V and 6 bases at J, leaving 16 bases unmatched. The chain's CDR3 is CAWRDPWWPSGSQTQYF. The CDR3 region has the DNA TGTGCCTGGAGGGATCCTTGGTGGCCTAGCGGGAGTCAGACCCAGTACTTC.

This clone has only one observation. The CDR3 region is CASSYSLPGQDDGYTF. In DNA, the CDR3 is TGTGCCAGCAGTTACTCACTCCCGGGACAGGATGATGGCTACACCTTC. This sequence joins TRBV6-2 or TRBV6-3 and TRBJ1-2, with TRBD1 matching 8 bases. Germline lookup yields CDR1 MNHEY and CDR2 SVGEGT. CDR3 length: 16 residues. J was trimmed by 6 bases and V by 0 bases; bases with no gene match: 9.

The chain joins TRBV5-6 to TRBJ2-7; TRBD2 is a possible D gene (5 bases). The germline CDR1 and CDR2 sequences are SGHDT and YYEEEE. The CDR3 has 12 residues. Trimming removed 2 bases from V and 4 bases from J, with 7 bases in between. CDR3 protein: CASSFGVYEQYF. The CDR3 bases are TGTGCCAGCAGCTTCGGGGTTTACGAGCAGTACTTC.

The CDR3: CSVELRDRSYSGANVLTF. In DNA form, the CDR3 reads TGCAGCGTTGAACTCCGGGACAGGTCGTACTCTGGGGCCAACGTCCTGACTTTC. V and J are TRBV29-1 and TRBJ2-6, with 8 bases that match TRBD1. The CDR3 has 18 amino acids. Germline CDR1 and CDR2: SQVTM and ANQGSEA. The junction had 9 bases not matched to a gene; V was cut back by 2 bases and J by 0 bases.

The rearrangement links TRBV30 to TRBJ1-2; 7 nucleotides align to TRBD1. Losses at the gene ends were 0 bases for V and 4 bases for J; bases not matched to a gene: 8. Per germline, CDR1 GTSNPN and CDR2 SVGIG (reference sequence). The length of the CDR3 is 15 residues. CDR3: CAWSVGGRAIYGYTF. DNA for the CDR3: TGTGCCTGGAGTGTAGGGGGCAGAGCGATCTATGGCTACACCTTC. Together with reference TRBV30 and TRBJ1-2, the CDR3 gives the full variable domain: SQTIHQWPATLVQPVGSPLSLECTVEGTSNPNLYWYRQAAGRGLQLLFYSVGIGQISSEVPQNLSASRPQDRQFILSSKKLLLSDSGFYLCAWSVGGRAIYGYTFGSGTRLTVV.

This clone showed up just a few times. CDR3 in DNA: TGTGCCAGTAGTATAGAAATCGTGGGGGCCAGGGGATACGAGCAGTACTTC. Protein: CASSIEIVGARGYEQYF. This chain joins TRBV19 and TRBJ2-7, with D tentatively TRBD1 (6 bases). Trimming left V 0 bases short and J 4 bases short, with 19 bases between. Germline V gene sequence: CDR1 LNHDA, CDR2 SQIVND (reference sequence). This CDR3 is 17 amino acids long.